A single sample gave rise to the 2 T cell receptor beta chains below, sequenced in a study of breast tumors, draining lymph nodes, adjacent tissues. Samples came from axillary lymph nodes draining the breast cancer. TCRdb passed the multiplex PCR reads through MiXCR, listing each CDR3 protein once. The sample has approximately 190,000 distinct CDR3 sequences, 30% to 40% seen once. Sequenced sample: axillary lymph node tissue. The receptors stem from a female donor with breast cancer. Some clones in this sample may be carry-over from other donors' samples.

To note about this clonotype: The junction and the germline gene differ at one end; a read error may be behind it. V is TRBV20-1 and J is TRBJ2-7; the D call may be TRBD1 or TRBD2 (5 bases each). Germline CDR1 reads DFQATT; CDR2 reads SNEGSKA (reference sequence). The CDR3 is 14 residues long. The CDR3 spells CSAEGSEPPYEHYF. The CDR3 bases are TGCAGTGCCGAGGGGTCAGAGCCTCCCTACGAGCACTACTTC.

The chain carries TRBV6-5 and TRBJ2-1; 11 bases are a match to TRBD1. This CDR3 comprises 15 residues. V shed 4 bases and J 6 bases; nucleotides not matched to a gene: 5. Germline V gives CDR1 MNHEY, CDR2 SVGAGI. The CDR3 here is CASSFRDRGGNEQFF. The DNA of the CDR3 is TGTGCCAGCAGTTTCCGGGACAGGGGGGGCAATGAGCAGTTCTTC.